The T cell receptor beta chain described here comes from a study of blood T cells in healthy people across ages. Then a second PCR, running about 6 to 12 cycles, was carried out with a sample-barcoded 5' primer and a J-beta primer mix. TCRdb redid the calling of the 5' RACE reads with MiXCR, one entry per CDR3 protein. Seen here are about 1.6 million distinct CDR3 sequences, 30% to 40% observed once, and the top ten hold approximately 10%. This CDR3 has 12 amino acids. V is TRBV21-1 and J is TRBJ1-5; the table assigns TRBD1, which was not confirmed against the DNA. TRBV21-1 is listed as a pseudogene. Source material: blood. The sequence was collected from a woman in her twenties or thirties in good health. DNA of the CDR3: TGTGCCAGCAGCACCCGGTGTCAGCCCCAGCATTTT. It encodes CASSTRCQPQHF.